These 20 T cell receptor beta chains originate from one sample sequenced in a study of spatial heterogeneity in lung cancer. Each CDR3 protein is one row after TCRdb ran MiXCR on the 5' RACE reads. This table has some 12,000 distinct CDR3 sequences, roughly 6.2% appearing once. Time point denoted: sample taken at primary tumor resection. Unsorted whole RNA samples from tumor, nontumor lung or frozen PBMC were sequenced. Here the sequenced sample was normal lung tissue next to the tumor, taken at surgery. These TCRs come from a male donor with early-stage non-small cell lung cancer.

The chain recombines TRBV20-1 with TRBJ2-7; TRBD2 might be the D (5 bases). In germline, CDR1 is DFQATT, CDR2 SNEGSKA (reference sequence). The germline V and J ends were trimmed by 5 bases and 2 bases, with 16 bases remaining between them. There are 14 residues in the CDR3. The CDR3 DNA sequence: TGCAGTGCTTATAAGGGCGGAGGAACCTACGAGCAGTACTTC. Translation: CSAYKGGGTYEQYF.

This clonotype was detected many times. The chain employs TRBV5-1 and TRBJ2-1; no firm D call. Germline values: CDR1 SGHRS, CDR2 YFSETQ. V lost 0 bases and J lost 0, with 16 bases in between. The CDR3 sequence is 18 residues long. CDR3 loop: CASSLAPKRTGSYNEQFF. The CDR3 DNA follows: TGCGCCAGCAGCTTGGCCCCCAAAAGGACCGGCTCCTACAATGAGCAGTTCTTC.

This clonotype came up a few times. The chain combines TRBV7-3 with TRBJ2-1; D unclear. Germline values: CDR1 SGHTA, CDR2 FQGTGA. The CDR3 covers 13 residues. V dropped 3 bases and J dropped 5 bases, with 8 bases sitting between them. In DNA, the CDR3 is TGTGCCAGCAGCTTGGGCAATGACAATGAGCAGTTCTTC. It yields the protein CASSLGNDNEQFF.

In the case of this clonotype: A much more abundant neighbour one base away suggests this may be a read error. This CDR3 is CTSSEEGVPNQPQHF. The CDR3, as DNA: TGTACCAGCAGTGAGGAGGGGGTTCCAAATCAGCCCCAGCATTTT. This chain links TRBV25-1 with TRBJ1-5; perhaps TRBD1 as D (6 bases). CDR1 MGHDK and CDR2 SYGVNS come from the germline V gene. The CDR3 loop spans 15 amino acids.

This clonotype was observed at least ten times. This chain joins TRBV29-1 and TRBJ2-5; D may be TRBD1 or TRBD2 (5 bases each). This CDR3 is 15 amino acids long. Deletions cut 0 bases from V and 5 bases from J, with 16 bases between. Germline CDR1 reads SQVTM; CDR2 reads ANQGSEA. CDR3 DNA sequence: TGCAGCGTTGAAGAACTCGGGGCGAGTGGGGAGACCCAGTACTTC. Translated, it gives CSVEELGASGETQYF.

The CDR3 is CASSLSGRARDTQYF. Written as DNA, the CDR3 is TGTGCCAGCAGTCTTAGCGGGAGGGCCCGGGATACGCAGTATTTT. V is TRBV27 and J is TRBJ2-3; 11 nucleotides match TRBD2. The J segment lost 6 bases and the V segment lost 5 bases, leaving 7 bases of the junction unmatched. The CDR3 loop spans 15 amino acids. CDR1 is MNHEY and CDR2 is SMNVEV in the germline V gene (reference sequence).

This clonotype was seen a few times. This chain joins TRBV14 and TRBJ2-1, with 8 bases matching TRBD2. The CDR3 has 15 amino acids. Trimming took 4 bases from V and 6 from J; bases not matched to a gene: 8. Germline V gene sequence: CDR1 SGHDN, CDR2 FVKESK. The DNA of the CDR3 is TGTGCCAGCAGCCTGAGCGGGAGAGGTCTCAATGAGCAGTTCTTC. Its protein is CASSLSGRGLNEQFF.

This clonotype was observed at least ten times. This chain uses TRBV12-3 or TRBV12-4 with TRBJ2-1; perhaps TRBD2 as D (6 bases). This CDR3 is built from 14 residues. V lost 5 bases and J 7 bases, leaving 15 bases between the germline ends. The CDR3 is CASSPTREINEQFF. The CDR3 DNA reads TGTGCCAGCAGTCCCACCCGGGAGATTAATGAGCAGTTCTTC.

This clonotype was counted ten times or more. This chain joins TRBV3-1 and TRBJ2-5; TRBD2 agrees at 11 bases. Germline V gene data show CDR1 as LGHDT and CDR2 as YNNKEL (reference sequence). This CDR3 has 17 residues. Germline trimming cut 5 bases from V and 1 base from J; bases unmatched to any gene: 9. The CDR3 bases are TGTGCCAGCAGCGGAATTAGGCTAGCGGGAGGCCAAGAGACCCAGTACTTC. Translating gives CASSGIRLAGGQETQYF.

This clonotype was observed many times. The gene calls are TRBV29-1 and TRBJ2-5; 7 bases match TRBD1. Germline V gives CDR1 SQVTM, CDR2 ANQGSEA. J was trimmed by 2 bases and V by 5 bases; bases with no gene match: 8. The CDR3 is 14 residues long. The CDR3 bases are TGCAGCGTTCTCACTGGGACAGCGCAAGAGACCCAGTACTTC. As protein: CSVLTGTAQETQYF.

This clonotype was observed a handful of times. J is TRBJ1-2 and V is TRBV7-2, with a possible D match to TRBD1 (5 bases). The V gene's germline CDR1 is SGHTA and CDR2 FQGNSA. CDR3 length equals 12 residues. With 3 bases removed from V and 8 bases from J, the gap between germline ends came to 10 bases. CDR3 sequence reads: CASSFPGSGYTF. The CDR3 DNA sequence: TGTGCCAGCAGCTTCCCAGGGTCGGGCTACACCTTC. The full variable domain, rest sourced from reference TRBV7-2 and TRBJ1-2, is GAGVSQSPSNKVTEKGKDVELRCDPISGHTALYWYRQSLGQGLEFLIYFQGNSAPDKSGLPSDRFSAERTGGSVSTLTIQRTQQEDSAVYLCASSFPGSGYTFGSGTRLTVV.

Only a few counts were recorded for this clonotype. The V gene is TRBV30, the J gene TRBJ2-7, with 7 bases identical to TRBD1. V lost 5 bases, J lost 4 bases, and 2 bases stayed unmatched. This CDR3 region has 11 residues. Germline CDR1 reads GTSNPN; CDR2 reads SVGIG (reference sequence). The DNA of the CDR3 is TGTGCCTGGGGGGGACAGTACGAGCAGTACTTC. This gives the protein CAWGGQYEQYF.

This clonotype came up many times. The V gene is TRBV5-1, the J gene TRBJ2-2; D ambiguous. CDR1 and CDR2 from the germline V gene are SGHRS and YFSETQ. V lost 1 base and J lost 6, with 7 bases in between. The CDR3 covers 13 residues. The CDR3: CASSLTESGELFF. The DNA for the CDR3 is TGCGCCAGCAGCTTGACGGAGTCCGGGGAGCTGTTTTTT.

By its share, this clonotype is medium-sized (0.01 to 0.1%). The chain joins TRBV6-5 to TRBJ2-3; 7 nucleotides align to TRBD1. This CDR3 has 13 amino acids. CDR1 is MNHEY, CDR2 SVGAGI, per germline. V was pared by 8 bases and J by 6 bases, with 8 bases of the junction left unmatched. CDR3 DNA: TGTGCCAGCGGCCGACAGGGAGTGGATACGCAGTATTTT. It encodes CASGRQGVDTQYF.

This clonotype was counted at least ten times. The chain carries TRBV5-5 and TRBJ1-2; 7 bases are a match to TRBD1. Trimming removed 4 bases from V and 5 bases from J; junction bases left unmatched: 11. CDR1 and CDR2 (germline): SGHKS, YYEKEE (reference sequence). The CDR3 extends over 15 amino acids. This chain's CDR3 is CASSVKPGQIYGYTF. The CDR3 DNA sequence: TGTGCCAGCAGCGTAAAACCGGGACAGATATATGGCTACACCTTC.

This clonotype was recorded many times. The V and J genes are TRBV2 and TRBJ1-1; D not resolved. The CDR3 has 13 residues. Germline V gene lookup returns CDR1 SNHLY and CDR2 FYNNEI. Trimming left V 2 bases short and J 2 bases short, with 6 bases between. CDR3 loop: CASSELYNTEAFF. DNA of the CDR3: TGTGCCAGCAGTGAACTCTATAACACTGAAGCTTTCTTT. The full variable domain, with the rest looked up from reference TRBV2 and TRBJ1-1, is EPEVTQTPSHQVTQMGQEVILRCVPISNHLYFYWYRQILGQKVEFLVSFYNNEISEKSEIFDDQFSVERPDGSNFTLKIRSTKLEDSAMYFCASSELYNTEAFFGQGTRLTVV.

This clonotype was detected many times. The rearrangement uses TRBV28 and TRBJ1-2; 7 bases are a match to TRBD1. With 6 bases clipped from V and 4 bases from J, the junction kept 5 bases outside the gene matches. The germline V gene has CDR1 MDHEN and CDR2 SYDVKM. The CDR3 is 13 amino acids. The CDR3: CASRRTGGYGYTF. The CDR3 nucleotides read TGTGCCAGCAGAAGGACAGGAGGCTATGGCTACACCTTC.

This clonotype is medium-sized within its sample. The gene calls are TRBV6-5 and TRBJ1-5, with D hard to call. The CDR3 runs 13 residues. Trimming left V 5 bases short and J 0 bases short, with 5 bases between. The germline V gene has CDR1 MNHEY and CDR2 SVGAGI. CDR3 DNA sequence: TGTGCCAGCAGTCGGAGTAGCAATCAGCCCCAGCATTTT. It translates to CASSRSSNQPQHF.

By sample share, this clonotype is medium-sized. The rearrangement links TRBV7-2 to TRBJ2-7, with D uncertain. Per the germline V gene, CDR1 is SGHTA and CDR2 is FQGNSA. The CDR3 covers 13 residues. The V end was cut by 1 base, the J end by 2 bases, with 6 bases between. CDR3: CASSLVGPYEQYF. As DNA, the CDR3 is TGTGCCAGCAGCTTAGTGGGCCCCTACGAGCAGTACTTC.

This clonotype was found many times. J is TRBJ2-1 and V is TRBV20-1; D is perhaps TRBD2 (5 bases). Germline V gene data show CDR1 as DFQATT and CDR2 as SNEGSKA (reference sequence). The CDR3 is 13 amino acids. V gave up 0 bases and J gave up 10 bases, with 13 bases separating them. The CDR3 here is CSARERGFWEQFF. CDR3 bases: TGCAGTGCTAGAGAACGGGGTTTCTGGGAGCAGTTCTTC.